The 16 T cell receptor beta chains given below trace back to one sample, sequenced in a study of blood T cell repertoires in COVID-19. The repertoire was sequenced with immunoSEQ multiplex PCR; TCRdb's copy has only in-frame clones and lacks some. The repertoire holds hundreds of thousands of clones, 90% seen once, with 0.87% in the top ten. Sequenced input: PBMCs or T cells enriched from blood (not recorded which). Receptor source: a man aged 45 to 65 who had been exposed to COVID-19.

The chain has TRBV28 and TRBJ1-5; perhaps TRBD1 as D (5 bases). Trimming left V 3 bases short and J 3 bases short, with 9 bases between. CDR3 length equals 14 residues. The germline V gene encodes CDR1 MDHEN and CDR2 SYDVKM. CDR3 sequence reads: CASSFVGLNQPQHF. CDR3 sequence (DNA): TGTGCCAGCAGTTTCGTGGGACTCAATCAGCCCCAGCATTTT.

The chain carries TRBV9 and TRBJ1-2; TRBD1 matches 7 bases. Trimming took 4 bases from V and 2 from J; bases not matched to a gene: 5. The CDR3 is 14 amino acids. Germline V CDR1 and CDR2: SGDLS, YYNGEE. The CDR3, as DNA: TGTGCCAGCAGCTTCCGACAGGGCAACTATGGCTACACCTTC. Amino acids: CASSFRQGNYGYTF.

This sequence joins TRBV2 and TRBJ1-2; 10 nucleotides agree with TRBD1. V lost 4 bases, J lost 6 bases, and 5 bases stayed unmatched. The CDR3 runs to 14 residues. Germline CDR1 is SNHLY and CDR2 is FYNNEI. The CDR3 sequence is CASSVRDRGHGYTF. For the CDR3, the DNA is TGTGCCAGCAGTGTGAGGGACAGGGGTCATGGCTACACCTTC. Supplemented by reference TRBV2 and TRBJ1-2, the full variable domain reads EPEVTQTPSHQVTQMGQEVILRCVPISNHLYFYWYRQILGQKVEFLVSFYNNEISEKSEIFDDQFSVERPDGSNFTLKIRSTKLEDSAMYFCASSVRDRGHGYTFGSGTRLTVV.

This chain connects TRBV7-2 to TRBJ1-2; 10 bases fit TRBD1. There are 14 residues in the CDR3. Germline-derived CDR1 and CDR2 are SGHTA and FQGNSA. V shed 6 bases and J 4 bases; nucleotides not matched to a gene: 5. The CDR3 region is CASRLGTGVYGYTF. The CDR3 DNA is TGTGCCAGCAGATTGGGGACAGGGGTCTATGGCTACACCTTC.

CDR3 bases: TGTGCCAGCGCTCGCGGGGGACGGGAGACCCAGTACTTC. As protein: CASARGGRETQYF. This chain connects TRBV28 to TRBJ2-5, with TRBD2 matching over 7 bases. The CDR3 totals 13 residues. Losses at the gene ends were 8 bases for V and 5 bases for J; bases not matched to a gene: 8. The germline V gene has CDR1 MDHEN and CDR2 SYDVKM.

This chain uses TRBV2 with TRBJ1-5, with 9 bases that match TRBD1. CDR1 SNHLY and CDR2 FYNNEI come from the germline V gene. The trim removed 6 bases at V and 4 bases at J, leaving 1 base unmatched. The CDR3 has 13 amino acids. The CDR3 loop reads CASRGTGNQPQHF. For the CDR3, the DNA is TGTGCCAGCAGGGGGACAGGGAATCAGCCCCAGCATTTT.

The rearrangement links TRBV28 to TRBJ1-3; D might be TRBD1 (5 bases). Germline assignment: CDR1 MDHEN and CDR2 SYDVKM. CDR3 length equals 12 residues. V was trimmed by 5 bases and J by 7 bases, leaving 9 bases between them. The CDR3 reads CASSDQGNTIYF. As DNA, the CDR3 is TGTGCCAGCAGTGACCAGGGTAACACCATATATTTT. The entire variable domain, with the rest obtained from reference TRBV28 and TRBJ1-3, is as follows: DVKVTQSSRYLVKRTGEKVFLECVQDMDHENMFWYRQDPGLGLRLIYFSYDVKMKEKGDIPEGYSVSREKKERFSLILESASTNQTSMYLCASSDQGNTIYFGEGSWLTVV.

This clone was picked up one time. A read error may produce the germline difference seen at one junction end. This chain uses TRBV7-7 with TRBJ2-3; the D gene is possibly TRBD2 (5 bases). The CDR3 sequence is 15 residues long. Germline CDR1 is SSHAT and CDR2 is FNYEAQ (reference sequence). CDR3 in amino acids: CASSPVAGSTDTQYF. CDR3 nucleotides: TGTGCTAGCAGCCCTGTGGCGGGCAGCACAGATACGCAGTATTTT.

The V call is TRBV18, the J call TRBJ2-1; D remains ambiguous. The CDR3 totals 15 residues. Germline V gene data show CDR1 as KGHSH and CDR2 as LQKENI. The V and J ends lost 0 bases and 4 bases respectively, with 10 bases between them. The CDR3 DNA follows: TGTGCCAGCTCACCACCTAGCCTTTCTTACAATGAGCAGTTCTTC. This codes for CASSPPSLSYNEQFF.

This clone was seen only once. One junction end does not reproduce the germline sequence, and a read error may be involved. The gene calls are TRBV7-7 and TRBJ2-5; 7 bases map to TRBD1. This CDR3 contains 14 residues. The germline gives CDR1 SSHAT, CDR2 FNYEAQ (reference sequence). CDR3 region: CASSYGQARETQYF. The CDR3 DNA follows: TGTGCTAGCAGCTATGGACAGGCCCGGGAGACCCAGTACTTC. Together with reference TRBV7-7 and TRBJ2-5, the CDR3 gives the full variable domain: GAGVSQSPRYKVTKRGQDVTLRCDPISSHATLYWYQQALGQGPEFLTYFNYEAQPDKSGLPSDRFSAERPEGSISTLTIQRTEQRDSAMYRCASSYGQARETQYFGPGTRLLVL.

The genes are TRBV21-1 and TRBJ2-2; the table's TRBD1 call for D was not verified on the DNA. TRBV21-1 is tagged as a pseudogene. The CDR3 is 16 amino acids. CDR3 sequence reads: CASSTRDRGYTGELFF. The CDR3 DNA is TGTGCCAGCAGCACTCGGGACAGGGGATACACCGGGGAGCTGTTTTTT.

V is TRBV28 and J is TRBJ1-4; 8 bases match TRBD1. The CDR3 length is 13 residues. Trimming took 7 bases from V and 6 from J; bases not matched to a gene: 4. Germline V gene sequence: CDR1 MDHEN, CDR2 SYDVKM. The CDR3 DNA is TGTGCCAGCACGGGACAGGTCCATGAAAAACTGTTTTTT. Translation: CASTGQVHEKLFF. Together with reference TRBV28 and TRBJ1-4, the CDR3 gives the full variable domain: DVKVTQSSRYLVKRTGEKVFLECVQDMDHENMFWYRQDPGLGLRLIYFSYDVKMKEKGDIPEGYSVSREKKERFSLILESASTNQTSMYLCASTGQVHEKLFFGSGTQLSVL.

The chain couples TRBV19 to TRBJ1-5, with D possibly matching TRBD1 (5 bases). The CDR3 totals 17 residues. Germline CDR1 LNHDA, CDR2 SQIVND (reference sequence). V was cut by 2 bases and J by 2 bases, with 16 bases left in between. Written as DNA, the CDR3 is TGTGCCAGTAGTATACGGGGGGATGTCGGGGGCAATCAGCCCCAGCATTTT. This sequence encodes CASSIRGDVGGNQPQHF.

This clone was counted a few times. J is TRBJ2-7 and V is TRBV5-1; tentatively, D is TRBD1 (6 bases). Germline CDR1 is SGHRS and CDR2 is YFSETQ. This CDR3 is 15 amino acids long. The ends were cut back, 0 bases at V and 2 bases at J, with 12 bases in the middle. CDR3 sequence reads: CASSLGTGPAYEQYF. The CDR3 nucleotides read TGCGCCAGCAGCTTGGGTACAGGGCCGGCCTACGAGCAGTACTTC.

The chain combines TRBV11-2 with TRBJ2-3; D gene unclear. The V gene's germline CDR1 is SGHAT and CDR2 FQNNGV. The V end was cut by 0 bases, the J end by 0 bases, with 10 bases between. The CDR3 spans 16 residues. CDR3 in DNA: TGTGCCAGCAGCTTAGAACAGATGTCTAGCACAGATACGCAGTATTTT. It codes for CASSLEQMSSTDTQYF.

This clone was seen just once. The rearrangement links TRBV29-1 to TRBJ1-2, with 7 bases identical to TRBD1. The trim removed 6 bases at V and 2 bases at J, leaving 9 bases unmatched. The CDR3 totals 14 residues. Germline V gene lookup returns CDR1 SQVTM and CDR2 ANQGSEA. The CDR3 here is CSVAPGGRNYGYTF. The CDR3 DNA reads as TGCAGCGTGGCCCCAGGGGGTAGGAACTATGGCTACACCTTC.